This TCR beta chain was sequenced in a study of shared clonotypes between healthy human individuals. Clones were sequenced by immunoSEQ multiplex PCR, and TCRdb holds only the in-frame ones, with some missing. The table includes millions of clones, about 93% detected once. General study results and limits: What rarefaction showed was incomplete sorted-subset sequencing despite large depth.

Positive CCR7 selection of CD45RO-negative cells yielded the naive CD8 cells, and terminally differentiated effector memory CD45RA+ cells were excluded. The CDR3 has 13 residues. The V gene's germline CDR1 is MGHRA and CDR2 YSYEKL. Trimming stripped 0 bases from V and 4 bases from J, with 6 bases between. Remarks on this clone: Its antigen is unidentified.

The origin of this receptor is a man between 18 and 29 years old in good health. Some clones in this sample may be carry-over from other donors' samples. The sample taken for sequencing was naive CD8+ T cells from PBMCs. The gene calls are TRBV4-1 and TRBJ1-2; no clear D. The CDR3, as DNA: TGCGCCAGCAGCCAAGATCCAAGCTATGGCTACACCTTC. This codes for CASSQDPSYGYTF.